A single TCR beta chain is shown here with its context. Its antigen is still unknown. The record originates from a study of T-cell memory formation after mild COVID-19. About the study: TCR clustering was largely donor specific. Regarding the study as a whole: Second-wave clones with a day 37 peak had unconfirmed SARS-CoV-2 specificity. The finding that pre-infection memory included some responding clones suggested that cross-reactive memory joined.

Germline V gives CDR1 SGHRS, CDR2 YFSETQ. V shed 5 bases and J shed 0 bases, with 12 bases lying between them. This CDR3 is built from 14 residues. TCR alpha and TCR beta cDNA libraries carrying sample barcodes and UMIs came from 5'RACE with constant-segment primers. TCRdb reanalysed the 5' RACE reads using MiXCR and keeps one entry per CDR3 protein. The sample gives about 340,000 distinct CDR3 sequences, more than 20% of which show up once; around 12% is in the top ten. This clonotype was obtained from an adult woman who had mild COVID-19 (a few samples of this study predate the infection). Cell type and time point are not known. J is TRBJ2-7 and V is TRBV5-1; no firm D call. Sequenced material: PBMCs or a T cell subset sorted from them (not recorded which). The CDR3, as DNA: TGCGCCAGCAGGCCGGCCTCAAGCTCCTACGAGCAGTACTTC. This translates into CASRPASSSYEQYF.